This entry is about one T cell receptor (beta chain). The CDR3 sequence is 11 residues long. Trimming shortened V by 5 bases and J by 6 bases, and 8 bases separated the two germline ends. Per germline, CDR1 SQVTM and CDR2 ANQGSEA. This record comes from a study of T-cell memory formation after mild COVID-19. TCRdb redid the calling of the 5' RACE reads with MiXCR, one entry per CDR3 protein. The sample carries some 45,000 distinct CDR3 sequences, 27% recorded once. The rearrangement uses TRBV29-1 and TRBJ2-1, with D possibly called TRBD1 or TRBD2 (5 bases each). This clonotype originated in a man in his late teens or twenties who had mild COVID-19 (a few samples of this study predate the infection). Cell type and time point are not known. The specimen sequenced was PBMCs or a T cell subset sorted from them (not recorded which). As DNA, the CDR3 is TGCAGCGTTCGGGACGCCAATGAGCAGTTCTTC. Amino acids: CSVRDANEQFF.